The rows below give T cell receptor beta chains drawn from one sample of a study of glioma-infiltrating T cells. TCRdb called the multiplex PCR reads again in MiXCR, with one record for every CDR3 protein. The repertoire holds around 190,000 distinct CDR3 sequences, 32% seen once, with around 20% in the top ten. Sequencing was done on a sample of glioma tissue, nonneoplastic brain tissue, or PBMCs (not recorded which). The receptors were gathered from a human donor with low-grade glioma or glioblastoma, undergoing nonglioma brain surgery, or in good health (not recorded which). CDR3s include the opening cysteine and the closing phenylalanine or tryptophan. The order of the fields is D gene, clone size, J gene, V gene, CDR3 protein, CDR3 DNA. A D gene is named only where the DNA matches it firmly. Clone size is not always given. Where it is, it says once, few, many or a class for expanded clones.

>TRBD1|many|TRBJ2-5|TRBV7-2
CASSFPQGVQETQYF
TGTGCCAGCAGCTTTCCACAGGGGGTACAAGAGACCCAGTACTTC
>.|.|TRBJ2-1|TRBV7-6
CTSSLLGTNEQFF
TGTACCAGCAGCTTACTGGGGACCAATGAGCAGTTCTTC
>.|.|TRBJ2-1|TRBV27
CASSLSRAGGSYEQFF
TGTGCCAGCAGTTTATCTAGGGCAGGGGGGTCATACGAGCAGTTCTTC
>.|many|TRBJ1-2|TRBV6-1
CASSDPAAEIYGYTF
TGTGCCAGCAGTGATCCGGCGGCAGAAATCTATGGCTACACCTTC
>.|few|TRBJ1-1|TRBV4-3
CASSPGPTLSTEAFF
TGCGCCAGCAGTCCTGGACCGACGCTGAGCACTGAAGCTTTCTTT
>.|many|TRBJ1-1|TRBV7-9
CASSLGPGGMNTEAFF
TGTGCCAGCAGCTTGGGGCCGGGAGGGATGAACACTGAAGCTTTCTTT
>TRBD2|few|TRBJ2-3|TRBV29-1
CSVLRAGGPTDTQYF
TGCAGCGTTCTCAGAGCGGGAGGGCCGACAGATACGCAGTATTTT
>.|many|TRBJ1-2|TRBV7-2
CASSLALATDYGYTF
TGTGCCAGCAGCTTAGCGCTTGCAACTGATTATGGCTACACCTTC
>.|many|TRBJ2-1|TRBV7-6
CASSPYSYNEQFF
TGTGCCAGCAGCCCATACAGCTACAATGAGCAGTTCTTC
>.|few|TRBJ2-3|TRBV11-2
CASSLAGWDTQYF
TGTGCCAGCAGCTTAGCAGGGTGGGATACGCAGTATTTT
>TRBD2|.|TRBJ2-1|TRBV6-5
CASSGIAGDAALLANNEQFF
TGTGCCAGCAGTGGAATAGCGGGAGACGCCGCTCTACTAGCCAACAATGAGCAGTTCTTC
>.|many|TRBJ2-6|TRBV27
CASRAGQVLTF
TGTGCCAGCAGGGCGGGGCAGGTCCTGACTTTC
>.|once|TRBJ2-7|TRBV15
CATIRERVGGQYF
TGTGCCACCATCAGAGAGCGAGTGGGCGGGCAGTACTTC
>TRBD2|many|TRBJ2-7|TRBV7-2
CASSSTSGPYEQYF
TGTGCCAGCAGCTCGACTAGCGGGCCATACGAGCAGTACTTC
>TRBD1|many|TRBJ1-1|TRBV7-2
CASSLSGPAGGTEAFF
TGTGCCAGCAGCTTATCAGGTCCGGCAGGGGGCACTGAAGCTTTCTTT
>.|many|TRBJ2-7|TRBV6-2/TRBV6-3
CASSYVAPEFEYEQYF
TGTGCCAGCAGTTACGTGGCCCCAGAGTTCGAATACGAGCAGTACTTC
>TRBD1|many|TRBJ1-2|TRBV10-3
CAISESRQGHGYTF
TGTGCCATCAGTGAGTCACGACAGGGTCATGGCTACACCTTC
>TRBD2|many|TRBJ2-2|TRBV2
CASIGLAWTGELFF
TGTGCCAGCATAGGACTAGCATGGACCGGGGAGCTGTTTTTT
>TRBD2|many|TRBJ2-7|TRBV20-1
CSASRLAGVSPSYEQYF
TGCAGTGCTAGTCGGCTAGCGGGAGTCTCTCCCTCCTACGAGCAGTACTTC
>.|.|TRBJ2-7|TRBV4-1
CASSQENRTPGFYEQYF
TGCGCCAGCAGCCAAGAGAATCGGACACCGGGGTTCTACGAGCAGTACTTC